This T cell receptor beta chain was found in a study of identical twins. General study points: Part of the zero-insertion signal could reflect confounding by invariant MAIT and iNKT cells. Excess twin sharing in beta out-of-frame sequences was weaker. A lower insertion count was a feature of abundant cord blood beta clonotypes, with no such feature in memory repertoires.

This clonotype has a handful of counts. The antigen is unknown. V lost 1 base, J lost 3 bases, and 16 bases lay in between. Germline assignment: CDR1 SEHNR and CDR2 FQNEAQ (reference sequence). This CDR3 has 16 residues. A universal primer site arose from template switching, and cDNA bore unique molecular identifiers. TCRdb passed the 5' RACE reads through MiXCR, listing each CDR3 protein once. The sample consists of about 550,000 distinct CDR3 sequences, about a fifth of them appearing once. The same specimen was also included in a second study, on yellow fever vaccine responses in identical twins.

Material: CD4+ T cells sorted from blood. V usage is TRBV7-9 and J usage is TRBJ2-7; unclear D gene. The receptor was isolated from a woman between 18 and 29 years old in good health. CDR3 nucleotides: TGTGCCAGCAGCTTAGGGGTTGTGGGCACCAACTACGAGCAGTACTTC. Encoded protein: CASSLGVVGTNYEQYF.